One sample yielded the 11 T cell receptor beta chains listed below, sequenced in a study of neurological immune-mediated disorders. TCRdb passed the 5' RACE reads through MiXCR, listing each CDR3 protein once. The table records about 74,000 distinct CDR3 sequences, 4% to 6% of them present only once. The sequenced sample was PBMCs. These receptors were collected from a man between 18 and 29 years old with multiple sclerosis.

The chain joins TRBV5-8 to TRBJ2-2, with 8 positions matching TRBD2. Trimming cost V 4 bases and J 7 bases; bases outside gene matches: 9. The germline CDR1 and CDR2 sequences are SGHTS and YDEGEE. The CDR3 consists of 15 residues. CDR3 protein: CASSPGTRKHGELFF. The CDR3 coding sequence is TGTGCCAGCAGCCCGGGGACTAGAAAACACGGGGAGCTGTTTTTT.

This clonotype was seen repeatedly, ten times or more. The chain employs TRBV24-1 and TRBJ2-2; D perhaps matches TRBD1 (5 bases). The ends were cut back, 5 bases at V and 1 base at J, with 7 bases in the middle. From germline, CDR1 is KGHDR and CDR2 SFDVKD. This CDR3 spans 14 amino acids. CDR3 in amino acids: CATSVQGNTGELFF. For the CDR3, the DNA is TGTGCCACCAGTGTCCAGGGGAACACCGGGGAGCTGTTTTTT.

This clonotype was recorded at least ten times. This rearrangement joins TRBV29-1 to TRBJ1-1; TRBD1 matches 7 bases. Trimming removed 5 bases from V and 4 bases from J; junction bases left unmatched: 4. CDR3 length: 12 residues. Germline CDR1 and CDR2: SQVTM and ANQGSEA. CDR3 in DNA: TGCAGCGTTTATTCAGGGGGCACTGAAGCTTTCTTT. Translating it yields CSVYSGGTEAFF.

This clonotype occurred many times. The chain recombines TRBV13 with TRBJ2-7, with 8 bases matching TRBD2. The germline CDR1 and CDR2 sequences are PRHDT and FYEKMQ (reference sequence). This CDR3 is 15 amino acids long. V lost 5 bases, J lost 4 bases, and 10 bases stayed unmatched. The CDR3 spells CASSTTGGRVYEQYF. DNA of the CDR3: TGTGCCAGCAGCACCACGGGGGGGCGGGTGTACGAGCAGTACTTC.

The sample holds many counts of this clonotype. The chain combines TRBV9 with TRBJ1-2; 9 nucleotides align to TRBD1. Per the germline V gene, CDR1 is SGDLS and CDR2 is YYNGEE. Trimming removed 0 bases from V and 5 bases from J; junction bases left unmatched: 5. There are 15 residues in the CDR3. CDR3: CASSVGQGGVYGYTF. The CDR3 nucleotides read TGTGCCAGCAGCGTAGGACAGGGGGGAGTGTATGGCTACACCTTC.

This clonotype has ten or more counts. This sequence joins TRBV20-1 and TRBJ2-1; 13 bases align to TRBD2. Germline loops: CDR1 DFQATT, CDR2 SNEGSKA (reference sequence). The V gene end was trimmed by 5 bases and the J gene end by 1 base; junction bases not matched to a gene: 11. This CDR3 has 18 residues. In DNA form, the CDR3 reads TGCAGTGCTCGGAAAGGACTAGCGGGAGAAAGGTCCTACAATGAGCAGTTCTTC. It specifies CSARKGLAGERSYNEQFF.

In this sample, this clonotype turned up a few times. The chain carries TRBV20-1 and TRBJ1-1; TRBD1 agrees at 8 bases. V lost 4 bases, J lost 1 base, and 5 bases stayed unmatched. CDR3 length: 14 amino acids. Germline V lookup: CDR1 DFQATT, CDR2 SNEGSKA (reference sequence). The CDR3 region is CSATLGQGNTEAFF. CDR3 coding DNA: TGCAGTGCTACCCTCGGACAGGGGAACACTGAAGCTTTCTTT.

This clonotype occurred a few times. The V gene is TRBV11-2, the J gene TRBJ2-5, with 9 bases aligning to TRBD2. J lost 5 bases, V lost 5 bases, and 9 bases had no gene match. This CDR3 is 15 amino acids long. Germline V gives CDR1 SGHAT, CDR2 FQNNGV. The CDR3 bases are TGTGCCAGCAGCCCCCTAAGGACTAGCGCGGAGACCCAGTACTTC. It encodes CASSPLRTSAETQYF. Together with reference TRBV11-2 and TRBJ2-5, the CDR3 gives the full variable domain: EAGVAQSPRYKIIEKRQSVAFWCNPISGHATLYWYQQILGQGPKLLIQFQNNGVVDDSQLPKDRFSAERLKGVDSTLKIQPAKLEDSAVYLCASSPLRTSAETQYFGPGTRLLVL.

This clonotype was detected ten times or more. The gene calls are TRBV5-1 and TRBJ2-7; TRBD1 aligns across 8 bases. CDR3 size: 14 residues. The trim removed 5 bases at V and 5 bases at J, leaving 9 bases unmatched. The germline gives CDR1 SGHRS, CDR2 YFSETQ. The CDR3 loop is CASRGARGLNEQYF. The DNA for the CDR3 is TGCGCCAGCAGAGGGGCCAGGGGGCTTAACGAGCAGTACTTC.

This clonotype showed up just a few times. The chain recombines TRBV28 with TRBJ2-5; D uncertain. The CDR3 has 14 amino acids. The V and J ends lost 3 bases and 1 base respectively, with 9 bases between them. Germline V lookup: CDR1 MDHEN, CDR2 SYDVKM. The CDR3 here is CASSLRLTQETQYF. The CDR3 DNA reads TGTGCCAGCAGTTTGCGATTAACCCAAGAGACCCAGTACTTC.

This clonotype has at least ten counts. The gene calls are TRBV14 and TRBJ2-3, with 8 bases matching TRBD2. The CDR3 has 16 amino acids. Unmatched junction bases numbered 7, after V lost 1 base and J lost 4 bases. Germline values: CDR1 SGHDN, CDR2 FVKESK. CDR3 in DNA: TGTGCCAGCAGCCAAGGCCCGGGAGGGCACGCAGATACGCAGTATTTT. Residues: CASSQGPGGHADTQYF.